The 8 T cell receptor beta chains below come from one sample, sequenced in a study of CD8+ T cells in alopecia areata. Extracted from the samples, RNA was reverse transcribed into cDNA to serve as the sequencing template. Method: immunoSEQ multiplex PCR; TCRdb's copy keeps in-frame clones and lacks some. The sample contains 90,000 to 150,000 clones, around 58% of which appear only once. Specified treatment: oral pan-JAK inhibitor, 5-10 mg twice daily. Sequencing was performed on CD8+ T cells sorted from blood, taken at week 4, from a patient treated with tofacitinib. Receptor source: a human donor with alopecia areata.

The chain recombines TRBV29-1 with TRBJ2-7; D is unclear. V lost 4 bases and J lost 0, with 10 bases in between. The CDR3 length is 13 residues. Per germline, CDR1 SQVTM and CDR2 ANQGSEA. In DNA form, the CDR3 reads TGCAGCGTTGTGACTTTCGACTCCTACGAGCAGTACTTC. Residues: CSVVTFDSYEQYF.

The J gene is TRBJ1-1, the V gene TRBV30; tentative D call: TRBD1 (5 bases). This CDR3 has 14 amino acids. The ends were cut back, 3 bases at V and 2 bases at J, with 13 bases in the middle. Germline V gene sequence: CDR1 GTSNPN, CDR2 SVGIG (reference sequence). This CDR3 reads CAWRPGLKNTEAFF. The CDR3 DNA is TGTGCCTGGAGACCGGGACTCAAAAACACTGAAGCTTTCTTT.

This clone came up a few times. This chain connects TRBV30 to TRBJ2-3; no definite D call. The CDR3 spans 15 residues. Germline V CDR1 and CDR2: GTSNPN, SVGIG (reference sequence). Trimming pared 4 bases from V and 0 bases from J, leaving 14 bases between. The CDR3 region is CAWNPGSASTDTQYF. CDR3 coding DNA: TGTGCCTGGAATCCCGGGTCGGCTAGCACAGATACGCAGTATTTT.

This rearrangement joins TRBV7-6 to TRBJ2-1; TRBD2 is a possible D gene (6 bases). Germline V lookup: CDR1 SGHVS, CDR2 FNYEAQ. V shed 0 bases and J shed 4 bases, with 16 bases lying between them. The CDR3 spans 17 residues. The CDR3 is CASSLARGREWYNEQFF. The CDR3 DNA follows: TGTGCCAGCAGCTTAGCGCGGGGCAGGGAATGGTACAATGAGCAGTTCTTC.

This clone was seen a handful of times. The chain joins TRBV29-1 to TRBJ2-7; possibly TRBD2 for D (5 bases). CDR1 SQVTM and CDR2 ANQGSEA come from the germline V gene. The V end was cut by 7 bases, the J end by 0 bases, with 16 bases between. The CDR3 extends over 14 amino acids. CDR3 amino acids: CSGAPGGNSYEQYF. The CDR3 DNA reads TGCAGCGGGGCGCCAGGAGGAAACTCCTACGAGCAGTACTTC.

This rearrangement joins TRBV5-6 to TRBJ2-7, with TRBD1 identical over 9 bases. Germline loops: CDR1 SGHDT, CDR2 YYEEEE. This CDR3 contains 15 residues. With V trimmed by 2 bases and J by 7 bases, 10 bases remained unmatched. CDR3 sequence: CASSLPPGQGREQYF. DNA of the CDR3: TGTGCCAGCAGCTTACCTCCGGGACAGGGACGTGAGCAGTACTTC.

This clone was seen more than once but under ten times. The rearrangement uses TRBV30 and TRBJ1-2, with D possibly TRBD1 on 5 matching bases. Trimming cost V 4 bases and J 8 bases, with 14 bases left between them. The CDR3 extends over 12 amino acids. Per the germline V gene, CDR1 is GTSNPN and CDR2 is SVGIG (reference sequence). This CDR3 reads CAWKLGLSGYTF. The CDR3 bases are TGTGCCTGGAAATTGGGGCTGAGCGGCTACACCTTC.

V is TRBV4-1 and J is TRBJ2-4; D possibly corresponds to TRBD1 (5 bases). V was clipped by 0 bases and J by 9 bases, with 18 bases between them. This CDR3 spans 16 amino acids. CDR1 is MGHRA, CDR2 YSYEKL, per germline. The CDR3 spells CASSQEATGPTGIQYF. Written as DNA, the CDR3 is TGCGCCAGCAGCCAAGAAGCAACAGGCCCGACTGGCATTCAGTACTTC.